This T cell receptor beta chain was retrieved from a study of T cells in localized non-small cell lung cancer. Study-level findings and limits: Median about 58 top-100 tumor clones were shared with paired adjacent lung. Of the tissues analyzed, uninvolved adjacent lung showed maximal T cell clonality, greater than tumor.

Between the trimmed V and J ends, which lost 4 bases and 0 bases, there was a span of 9 bases. The CDR3 covers 14 residues. The germline V gene encodes CDR1 SGHAT and CDR2 FQDESV (reference sequence). This clone occurred once. Its antigen is not identified. The assay was immunoSEQ multiplex PCR, and TCRdb's table has in-frame clones only and misses some. The sample records about 46,000 clones, 81% being singletons. The source is a man between 40 and 75 years old with stage III lung adenocarcinoma. The rearrangement uses TRBV11-1 and TRBJ1-1; perhaps TRBD1 as D (5 bases). The specimen comprised peripheral blood mononuclear cells, sampled before any cancer treatment. CDR3 DNA: TGTGCCAGCAGCTCCTTAGGGGTGAACACTGAAGCTTTCTTT. This translates into CASSSLGVNTEAFF.